A single sample is the source of the 13 T cell receptor beta chains below, sequenced in a study of cytotoxic CD8 clonotypes in ibrutinib-treated CLL. Sequencing used immunoSEQ multiplex PCR; TCRdb keeps in-frame clones, though not all of them. Of 45,000 to 55,000 clones detected, around half appear once; the ten largest clones hold 32%. Here the sequenced sample was PBMCs, taken after 12 months of ibrutinib treatment. These receptors were collected from a human donor with chronic lymphocytic leukemia.

This clone was observed a single time. This chain uses TRBV7-2 with TRBJ2-5; 9 bases line up with TRBD1. This CDR3 is 15 amino acids long. Germline V gene data show CDR1 as SGHTA and CDR2 as FQGNSA. The V segment lost 3 bases and the J segment 1 base; nucleotides outside the gene matches: 3. The CDR3 here is CASSLMGQGQETQYF. The CDR3 DNA reads TGTGCCAGCAGCTTGATGGGACAGGGCCAAGAGACCCAGTACTTC.

This clone was observed once. The genes are TRBV28 and TRBJ2-5; D perhaps matches TRBD1 (5 bases). This CDR3 has 15 amino acids. Deletions cut 2 bases from V and 1 base from J, with 11 bases between. Per germline, CDR1 MDHEN and CDR2 SYDVKM. The CDR3: CASSLAGRVQETQYF. CDR3 DNA: TGTGCCAGCAGTTTAGCCGGCAGGGTCCAAGAGACCCAGTACTTC.

This chain joins TRBV7-6 and TRBJ2-7; possible D gene TRBD1, 6 bases. This CDR3 region has 15 residues. Trimming left V 5 bases short and J 1 base short, with 15 bases between. CDR1 and CDR2 (germline): SGHVS, FNYEAQ. CDR3 nucleotides: TGTGCCAGCAGCCCAAACAGGGCCCAGTCCTACGAGCAGTACTTC. It specifies CASSPNRAQSYEQYF.

The genes are TRBV7-1 and TRBJ2-7, with D tentatively TRBD2 (5 bases). Being an ORF, TRBV7-1 has a function that is uncertain. Trimming left V 4 bases short and J 2 bases short, with 12 bases between. The CDR3 spans 14 residues. CDR3 nucleotide sequence: TGTGCCAGCAGCTTATTAGCGCAAGCCTACGAGCAGTACTTC. Translation gives CASSLLAQAYEQYF.

This rearrangement joins TRBV5-4 to TRBJ1-1; tentative D call: TRBD1 (6 bases). V lost 0 bases and J 11 bases, leaving 17 bases between the germline ends. The CDR3 consists of 14 residues. Germline CDR1 and CDR2: SGHNT and YYREEE (reference sequence). The CDR3: CASSLANTGRGAFF. CDR3 sequence (DNA): TGTGCCAGCAGCTTGGCCAATACGGGCAGGGGCGCTTTCTTT.

In the case of this clone: This sample includes further DNA sequences coding for the same CDR3. The chain has TRBV5-6 and TRBJ1-2, with 7 bases aligning to TRBD1. The CDR3 extends over 13 amino acids. V dropped 2 bases and J dropped 4; count of bases not matched to a gene: 2. Germline assignment: CDR1 SGHDT and CDR2 YYEEEE. The DNA for the CDR3 is TGTGCCAGCAGCTTAAGACAGGGCTATGGCTACACCTTC. Its translation is CASSLRQGYGYTF.

This chain joins TRBV10-3 and TRBJ1-1; perhaps TRBD1 as D (6 bases). Germline CDR1 and CDR2: ENHRY and SYGVKD. With 4 bases removed from V and 11 bases from J, the gap between germline ends came to 17 bases. This CDR3 has 13 residues. Written as DNA, the CDR3 is TGTGCCATCAGTGTAAACAGGGAGGGTTGGGCTTTCTTT. It translates to CAISVNREGWAFF.

The chain carries TRBV5-1 and TRBJ2-2, with D possibly being TRBD2 (6 bases). Germline CDR1 and CDR2: SGHRS and YFSETQ. V gave up 2 bases and J gave up 1 base, with 12 bases separating them. The CDR3 is 16 amino acids. The CDR3 bases are TGCGCCAGCAGCTTCAGCGGGCCAAGGAACACCGGGGAGCTGTTTTTT. Translated, it gives CASSFSGPRNTGELFF.

This clone was seen many times. The chain carries TRBV5-5 and TRBJ2-7; TRBD1 agrees at 11 bases. CDR1 and CDR2 from the germline V gene are SGHKS and YYEKEE (reference sequence). The CDR3 is 13 residues long. After removal of 5 bases from V and 6 bases from J, the junction contained 4 bases not matched to a gene. The CDR3 loop is CASSWGTGGEQYF. DNA for the CDR3: TGTGCCAGCAGTTGGGGGACAGGGGGCGAGCAGTACTTC.

The chain combines TRBV9 with TRBJ2-5; TRBD2 matches at 8 bases. From germline, CDR1 is SGDLS and CDR2 YYNGEE. The ends lost 0 bases at V and 5 bases at J; junction bases unmatched: 9. The CDR3 has 16 residues. CDR3 region: CASSVDPGGRAETQYF. In DNA form, the CDR3 reads TGTGCCAGCAGCGTAGATCCGGGAGGGCGGGCTGAGACCCAGTACTTC.

This clone was picked up one time. The chain is built from TRBV28 and TRBJ2-1; D may correspond to TRBD1 or TRBD2 (6 bases each). V was pared by 5 bases and J by 4 bases, with 18 bases between. Germline loops: CDR1 MDHEN, CDR2 SYDVKM. This CDR3 has 16 amino acids. The CDR3 DNA reads as TGTGCCAGCAGTCAAGTTGGGGGCGGGGTATACAATGAGCAGTTCTTC. Protein: CASSQVGGGVYNEQFF.

The rearrangement links TRBV11-3 to TRBJ2-1; D perhaps matches TRBD1 (6 bases). Between the trimmed V and J ends, which lost 4 bases and 10 bases, there was a span of 14 bases. The CDR3 contains 13 residues. Germline assignment: CDR1 SGHNT and CDR2 YENEEA. The CDR3 here is CASSSPTGPEQFF. DNA of the CDR3: TGTGCCAGCAGCTCACCGACAGGTCCCGAGCAGTTCTTC.

The chain links TRBV5-1 to TRBJ2-5; weak D call: TRBD2 (5 bases). CDR3 length: 12 residues. Between the trimmed V and J ends, which lost 4 bases and 5 bases, there was a span of 9 bases. The germline V gene encodes CDR1 SGHRS and CDR2 YFSETQ. The CDR3 DNA reads TGCGCCAGCAGCGTAACGGGGGAGACCCAGTACTTC. This gives the protein CASSVTGETQYF.